The clone carrying this T cell receptor beta chain was detected a few times. Antigen: not known. This sample was taken from a study of vaccination and CD4 T cells after COVID-19. In germline, CDR1 is KGHDR, CDR2 SFDVKD. The CDR3 length is 18 residues. J lost 2 bases, V lost 3 bases, and 10 bases had no gene match. Cultured CD4+ T cells had their DNA profiled by the Oncomine TCR Beta short-read assay. After culture, CD4+ T cells served as the source for genomic DNA extraction. From the PCR reads, TCRdb called clonotypes with MiXCR, one entry per CDR3 protein. This table has about 25,000 distinct CDR3 sequences, 49% appearing once. Treatment denoted: roughly ten-day PBMC culture with coronavirus spike peptide pools or control peptides (ViraFEST assay).

The rearrangement uses TRBV24-1 and TRBJ1-5; 9 nucleotides line up with TRBD1. The origin of this receptor is a human donor who had recovered from COVID-19. Sample: CD4+ T cells from blood, cultured in vitro. CDR3 nucleotide sequence: TGTGCCACCAGTGATAGTGGCGACAGGGGGATAGGCAATCAGCCCCAGCATTTT. Translated: CATSDSGDRGIGNQPQHF.